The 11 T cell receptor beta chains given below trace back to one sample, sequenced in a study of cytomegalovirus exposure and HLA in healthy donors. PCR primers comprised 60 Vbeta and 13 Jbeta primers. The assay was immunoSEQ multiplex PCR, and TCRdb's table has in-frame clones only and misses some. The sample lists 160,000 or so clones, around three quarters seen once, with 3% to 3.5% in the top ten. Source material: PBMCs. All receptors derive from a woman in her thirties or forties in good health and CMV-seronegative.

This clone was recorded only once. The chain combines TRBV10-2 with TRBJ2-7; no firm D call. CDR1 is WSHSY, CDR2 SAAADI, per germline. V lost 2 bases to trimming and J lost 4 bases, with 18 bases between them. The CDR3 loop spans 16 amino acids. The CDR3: CASSEEAAPRLYEQYF. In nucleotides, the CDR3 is TGCGCCAGCAGTGAGGAGGCAGCGCCGAGACTTTACGAGCAGTACTTC.

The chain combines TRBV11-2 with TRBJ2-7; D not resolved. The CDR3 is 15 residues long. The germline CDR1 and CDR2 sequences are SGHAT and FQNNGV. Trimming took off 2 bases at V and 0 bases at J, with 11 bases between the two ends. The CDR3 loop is CASSLISAASYEQYF. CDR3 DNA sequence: TGTGCCAGCAGCTTAATCAGTGCCGCCTCCTACGAGCAGTACTTC.

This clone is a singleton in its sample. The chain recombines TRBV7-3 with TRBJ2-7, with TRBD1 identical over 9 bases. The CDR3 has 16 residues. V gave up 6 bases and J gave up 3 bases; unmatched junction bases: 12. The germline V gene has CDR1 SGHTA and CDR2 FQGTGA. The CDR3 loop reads CASRLEGTGTFYEQYF. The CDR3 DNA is TGTGCCAGCAGGTTAGAAGGGACAGGGACTTTCTACGAGCAGTACTTC.

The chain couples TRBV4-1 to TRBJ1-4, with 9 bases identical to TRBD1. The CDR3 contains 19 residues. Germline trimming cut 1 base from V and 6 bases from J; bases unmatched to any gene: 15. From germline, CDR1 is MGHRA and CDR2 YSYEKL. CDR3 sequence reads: CASSQVGQGRSVGDEKLFF. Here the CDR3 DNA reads TGCGCCAGCAGCCAAGTCGGACAGGGGAGGTCTGTCGGTGATGAAAAACTGTTTTTT.

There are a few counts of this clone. CDR3 DNA sequence: TGCGCCAGCAGCTCAATCTGGACAGGACGCAGCGAGCAGTTCTTC. Translation: CASSSIWTGRSEQFF. The gene calls are TRBV10-2 and TRBJ2-1; 7 bases align to TRBD1. Germline assignment: CDR1 WSHSY and CDR2 SAAADI. The ends lost 6 bases at V and 10 bases at J; junction bases unmatched: 15. The CDR3 runs to 15 residues.

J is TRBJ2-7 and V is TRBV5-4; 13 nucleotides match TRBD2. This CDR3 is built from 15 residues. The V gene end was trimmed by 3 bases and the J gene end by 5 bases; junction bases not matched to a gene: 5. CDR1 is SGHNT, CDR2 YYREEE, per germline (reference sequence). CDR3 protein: CASSWRGLAGHEQYF. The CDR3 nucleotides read TGTGCCAGCAGCTGGCGGGGACTAGCGGGACACGAGCAGTACTTC.

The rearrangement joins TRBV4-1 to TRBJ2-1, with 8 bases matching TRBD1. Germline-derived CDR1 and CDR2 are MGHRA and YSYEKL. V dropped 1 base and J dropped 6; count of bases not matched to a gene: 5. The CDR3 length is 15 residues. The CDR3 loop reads CASSQGTGNGNEQFF. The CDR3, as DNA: TGCGCCAGCAGCCAAGGGACAGGGAACGGCAATGAGCAGTTCTTC.

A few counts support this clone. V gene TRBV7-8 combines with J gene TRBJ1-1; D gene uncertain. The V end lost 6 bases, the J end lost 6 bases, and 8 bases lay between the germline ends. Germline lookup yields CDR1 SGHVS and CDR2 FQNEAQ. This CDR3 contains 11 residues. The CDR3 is CASSPGPEAFF. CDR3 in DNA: TGTGCCAGCAGTCCGGGTCCTGAAGCTTTCTTT.

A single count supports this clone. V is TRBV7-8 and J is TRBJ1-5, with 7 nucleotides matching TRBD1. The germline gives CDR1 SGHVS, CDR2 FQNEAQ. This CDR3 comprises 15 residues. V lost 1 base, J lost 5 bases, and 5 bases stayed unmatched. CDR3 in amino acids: CASSLGGQLYQPQHF. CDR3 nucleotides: TGTGCCAGCAGCTTAGGGGGACAGCTATATCAGCCCCAGCATTTT.

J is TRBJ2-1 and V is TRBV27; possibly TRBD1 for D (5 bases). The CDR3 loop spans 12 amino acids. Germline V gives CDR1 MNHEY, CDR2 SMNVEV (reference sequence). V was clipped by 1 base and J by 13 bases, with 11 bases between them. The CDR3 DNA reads TGTGCCAGCAGTTTATGGGGCGGAATCCAGTTCTTC. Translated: CASSLWGGIQFF.

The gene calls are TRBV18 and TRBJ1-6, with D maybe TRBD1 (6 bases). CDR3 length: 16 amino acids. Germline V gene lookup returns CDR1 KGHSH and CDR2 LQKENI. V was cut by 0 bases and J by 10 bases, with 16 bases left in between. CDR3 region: CASSPPNREPGSPLHF. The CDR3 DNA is TGTGCCAGCTCACCACCAAACAGGGAGCCGGGGTCACCCCTCCACTTT. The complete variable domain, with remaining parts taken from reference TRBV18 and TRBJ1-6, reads NAGVMQNPRHLVRRRGQEARLRCSPMKGHSHVYWYRQLPEEGLKFMVYLQKENIIDESGMPKERFSAEFPKEGPSILRIQQVVRGDSAAYFCASSPPNREPGSPLHFGNGTRLTVT.